A single sample is the source of the 15 T cell receptor beta chains below, sequenced in a study of CD8 T cells in ankylosing spondylitis. Using its own MiXCR run on the 5' RACE reads, TCRdb lists one record per CDR3 protein. The sample lists about 160,000 distinct CDR3 sequences; around 19% were seen once. The sample consisted of blood, either unsorted or a sorted T cell fraction (not recorded which). These receptors came from a male donor with ankylosing spondylitis or in good health (not recorded which).

The chain employs TRBV28 and TRBJ2-1, with D maybe TRBD2 (6 bases). Germline assignment: CDR1 MDHEN and CDR2 SYDVKM. The CDR3 is made up of 15 amino acids. V was shortened by 7 bases and J by 5 bases, with 18 bases between the two germline ends. The CDR3 DNA follows: TGTGCCAGCACCCCTTTCCGGGACTGGGACAATGAGCAGTTCTTC. Translation gives CASTPFRDWDNEQFF.

This clonotype was seen many times. The chain recombines TRBV5-1 with TRBJ2-1; D might be TRBD1 or TRBD2, each matching 5 bases. The germline CDR1 and CDR2 sequences are SGHRS and YFSETQ. Trimming shortened V by 7 bases and J by 4 bases, and 15 bases separated the two germline ends. The CDR3 covers 14 residues. DNA of the CDR3: TGCGCCAGCGGCCCGGAAGGGACGTACAATGAGCAGTTCTTC. As protein: CASGPEGTYNEQFF. Combining the CDR3 with reference TRBV5-1 and TRBJ2-1 gives the whole variable domain KAGVTQTPRYLIKTRGQQVTLSCSPISGHRSVSWYQQTPGQGLQFLFEYFSETQRNKGNFPGRFSGRQFSNSRSEMNVSTLELGDSALYLCASGPEGTYNEQFFGPGTRLTVL.

Many counts were recorded for this clonotype. This chain uses TRBV12-3 or TRBV12-4 with TRBJ1-5; 8 bases line up with TRBD1. The V segment lost 3 bases and the J segment 0 bases; nucleotides outside the gene matches: 1. The CDR3 consists of 15 residues. CDR3 nucleotides: TGTGCCAGCAGTTTCGGACAGGGTAGCAATCAGCCCCAGCATTTT. Translating gives CASSFGQGSNQPQHF.

This clonotype was found many times. The gene calls are TRBV5-1 and TRBJ1-4; unclear D gene. CDR1 is SGHRS, CDR2 YFSETQ, per germline. The CDR3 sequence is 16 residues long. Trimming left V 1 base short and J 5 bases short, with 15 bases between. CDR3 coding DNA: TGCGCCAGCAGCTTGCATGGAGGGCCTACAAATGAAAAACTGTTTTTT. This gives the protein CASSLHGGPTNEKLFF. The full variable domain, with the rest looked up from reference TRBV5-1 and TRBJ1-4, is KAGVTQTPRYLIKTRGQQVTLSCSPISGHRSVSWYQQTPGQGLQFLFEYFSETQRNKGNFPGRFSGRQFSNSRSEMNVSTLELGDSALYLCASSLHGGPTNEKLFFGSGTQLSVL.

This clonotype was counted at least ten times. The chain carries TRBV30 and TRBJ2-5; D is possibly TRBD2 (5 bases). Germline V CDR1 and CDR2: GTSNPN, SVGIG (reference sequence). The CDR3 is 13 amino acids. Trimming shortened V by 2 bases and J by 4 bases, and 11 bases separated the two germline ends. The CDR3 DNA sequence: TGTGCCTGGAGTATCGGGGATCCAGAGACCCAGTACTTC. Its translation: CAWSIGDPETQYF.

Many counts were recorded for this clonotype. The chain uses TRBV5-1 and TRBJ2-2, with D perhaps assigned TRBD1 or TRBD2 (5 bases each). With 4 bases removed from V and 0 bases from J, the gap between germline ends came to 7 bases. The CDR3 is 14 amino acids. Germline lookup yields CDR1 SGHRS and CDR2 YFSETQ. The CDR3 loop reads CASSGTANTGELFF. The CDR3 region has the DNA TGCGCCAGCAGCGGGACGGCGAACACCGGGGAGCTGTTTTTT.

Many counts were recorded for this clonotype. V gene TRBV20-1 combines with J gene TRBJ2-5; a weak D match, TRBD2 (6 bases). This CDR3 has 13 residues. Trimming removed 6 bases at V and 1 base at J, with 12 bases between. CDR1 is DFQATT, CDR2 SNEGSKA, per germline (reference sequence). Here the CDR3 reads CSAIRDFQETQYF. The CDR3 DNA follows: TGCAGTGCCATCCGGGACTTCCAAGAGACCCAGTACTTC.

This clonotype was observed at least ten times. This chain joins TRBV4-1 and TRBJ1-1, with no clear D. Germline V gene data show CDR1 as MGHRA and CDR2 as YSYEKL. V lost 3 bases, J lost 5 bases, and 16 bases lay in between. The length of the CDR3 is 15 residues. The CDR3 coding sequence is TGCGCCAGCAGCCAGATGCCGTCGAGTGAGACTGAAGCTTTCTTT. This translates into CASSQMPSSETEAFF.

The chain has TRBV28 and TRBJ2-3; a weak D match, TRBD2 (6 bases). CDR3 size: 15 residues. In germline, CDR1 is MDHEN, CDR2 SYDVKM. V lost 4 bases to trimming and J lost 0 bases, with 11 bases between them. In nucleotides, the CDR3 is TGTGCCAGCAGTTCTCAGCGGGCTAGCACAGATACGCAGTATTTT. Translating it yields CASSSQRASTDTQYF.

The sample holds a few counts of this clonotype. The V and J genes are TRBV5-1 and TRBJ2-6; 8 bases match TRBD1. Losses at the gene ends were 3 bases for V and 3 bases for J; bases not matched to a gene: 20. The germline V gene has CDR1 SGHRS and CDR2 YFSETQ. The CDR3 runs to 21 residues. The CDR3 here is CASSSTTSQGARLGGANVLTF. Written as DNA, the CDR3 is TGCGCCAGCAGCTCGACGACCTCCCAGGGGGCGAGGCTCGGTGGGGCCAACGTCCTGACTTTC.

Many counts were recorded for this clonotype. The genes are TRBV29-1 and TRBJ2-1, with a weak D call TRBD2 (6 bases). This CDR3 is built from 12 residues. Germline V gene sequence: CDR1 SQVTM, CDR2 ANQGSEA. This CDR3 reads CSETSGEAEQFF. For the CDR3, the DNA is TGCAGTGAGACTAGTGGGGAGGCTGAGCAGTTCTTC.

This clonotype was seen repeatedly, ten times or more. The chain couples TRBV11-2 to TRBJ2-3; possible D gene TRBD1, 6 bases. In germline, CDR1 is SGHAT, CDR2 FQNNGV. The length of the CDR3 is 12 residues. V shed 10 bases and J shed 4 bases, with 12 bases lying between them. The CDR3 bases are TGTGCCACTGCAGGGGCCGCAGATACGCAGTATTTT. This gives the protein CATAGAADTQYF.

This clonotype was observed many times. This rearrangement joins TRBV5-1 to TRBJ2-3, with D unclear. The CDR3 consists of 13 residues. Germline CDR1 and CDR2: SGHRS and YFSETQ. V was trimmed by 5 bases and J by 2 bases, leaving 9 bases between them. The CDR3 protein is CASRDADTDTQYF. CDR3 DNA sequence: TGCGCCAGCAGAGACGCCGACACAGATACGCAGTATTTT.

This clonotype was observed many times. V gene TRBV25-1 combines with J gene TRBJ1-1; TRBD1 matches 7 bases. The CDR3 runs 13 residues. Per germline, CDR1 MGHDK and CDR2 SYGVNS. V trimming: 6 bases; J trimming: 6 bases; junction bases outside the gene matches: 7. The DNA of the CDR3 is TGTGCCAGCAGGGCGACAGGGAGCTCTGAAGCTTTCTTT. It yields the protein CASRATGSSEAFF.

This clonotype was seen ten or more times. The rearrangement joins TRBV6-1 to TRBJ2-3, with 9 bases lining up with TRBD2. V was clipped by 5 bases and J by 2 bases; unmatched bases: 8. Germline CDR1 MNHNS, CDR2 SASEGT. The CDR3 runs to 16 residues. The CDR3 region is CASSRRTSVPTDTQYF. The CDR3 DNA is TGTGCCAGCAGTCGCCGGACTAGCGTGCCCACAGATACGCAGTATTTT.